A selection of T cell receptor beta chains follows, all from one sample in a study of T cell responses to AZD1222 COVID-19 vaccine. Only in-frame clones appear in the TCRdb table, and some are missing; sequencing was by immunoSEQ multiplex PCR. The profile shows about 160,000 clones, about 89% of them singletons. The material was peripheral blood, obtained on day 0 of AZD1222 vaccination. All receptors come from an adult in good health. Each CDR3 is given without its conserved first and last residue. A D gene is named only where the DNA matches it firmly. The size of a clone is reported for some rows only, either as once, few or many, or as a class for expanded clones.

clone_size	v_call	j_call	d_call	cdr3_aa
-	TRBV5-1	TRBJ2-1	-	ATALGHSGDEQF
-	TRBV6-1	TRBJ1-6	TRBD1	ASSDVGQGESPLH
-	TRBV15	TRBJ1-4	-	ATSRDGPANEKLF
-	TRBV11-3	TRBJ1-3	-	ASSLDGRGGGNTIY
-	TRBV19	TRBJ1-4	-	ASRRRGSTNEKLF
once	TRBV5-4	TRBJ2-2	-	ASSFRDTGELF
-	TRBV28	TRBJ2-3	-	ASRNRGTDTQY
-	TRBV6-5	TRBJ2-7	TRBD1	ASSRDRNYEQY
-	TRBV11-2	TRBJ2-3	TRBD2	ASSTEGAGGGTQY
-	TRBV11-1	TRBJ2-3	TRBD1	ASRLDRGRTDTQY
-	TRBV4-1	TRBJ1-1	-	ASSQRAPRFDTEAF
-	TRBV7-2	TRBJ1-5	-	ASSPGLSNQPQH
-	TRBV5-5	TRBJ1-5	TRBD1	ASSQRQGWDQPQH
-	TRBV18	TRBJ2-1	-	ASSLITTGSYNEQF
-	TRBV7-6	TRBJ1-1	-	ASSLLGSGNTEAF